The sequence of this TCR beta chain was determined in a study of blood T cell repertoires in COVID-19. Study information: The study drew acute and convalescent COVID-19 samples from the United States, Italy and Spain. T cells, B-cell-depleted T cells, or PBMCs provided the cDNA or gDNA that served as material.

In the source study's methods: Using reference gene primer amplification, nucleated cell counts were estimated. Assay used: immunoSEQ multiplex PCR; TCRdb lists only in-frame clones, some missing. That table gives V, J and clone size, and the DNA gave D and trimming. Of hundreds of thousands of clones listed, approximately 80% are singletons. The CDR3 totals 15 residues. The V end was cut by 4 bases, the J end by 2 bases, with 13 bases between. Germline CDR1 SGHNT, CDR2 YYREEE (reference sequence). Only one count was recorded for this clone. Sequencing input: peripheral blood. V gene TRBV5-4 combines with J gene TRBJ1-3; a weak D match, TRBD1 (6 bases). This TCR was sampled from a man aged 35 to 55 with acute or convalescent COVID-19. The CDR3 region is CASSGSSGAGNTIYF. The DNA for the CDR3 is TGTGCCAGCAGCGGGTCCTCAGGGGCTGGAAACACCATATATTTT.